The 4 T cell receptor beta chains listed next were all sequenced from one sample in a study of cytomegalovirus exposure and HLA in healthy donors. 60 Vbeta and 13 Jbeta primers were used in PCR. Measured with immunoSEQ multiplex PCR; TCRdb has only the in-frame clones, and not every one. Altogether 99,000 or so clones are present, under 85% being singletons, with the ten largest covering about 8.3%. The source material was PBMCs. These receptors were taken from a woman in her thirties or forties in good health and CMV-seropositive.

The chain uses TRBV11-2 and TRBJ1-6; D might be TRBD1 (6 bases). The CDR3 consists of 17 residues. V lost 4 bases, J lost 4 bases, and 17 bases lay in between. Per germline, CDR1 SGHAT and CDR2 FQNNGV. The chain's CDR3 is CASSSQRGAEYNSPLHF. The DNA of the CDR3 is TGTGCCAGCAGCTCCCAACGGGGGGCCGAGTATAATTCACCCCTCCACTTT.

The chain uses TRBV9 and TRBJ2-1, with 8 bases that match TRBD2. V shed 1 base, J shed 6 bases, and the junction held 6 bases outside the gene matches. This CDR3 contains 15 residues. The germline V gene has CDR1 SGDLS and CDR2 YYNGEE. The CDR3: CASSVRTSPTNEQFF. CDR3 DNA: TGTGCCAGCAGCGTAAGGACTAGCCCCACCAATGAGCAGTTCTTC.

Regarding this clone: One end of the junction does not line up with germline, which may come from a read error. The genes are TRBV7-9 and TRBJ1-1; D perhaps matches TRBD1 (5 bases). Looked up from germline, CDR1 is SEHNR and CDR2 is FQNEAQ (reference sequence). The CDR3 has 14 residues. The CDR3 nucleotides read TGTTCCAGCAGCATCACTCAGGGTAGCACTGAAGCTTTCTTT. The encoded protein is CSSSITQGSTEAFF.

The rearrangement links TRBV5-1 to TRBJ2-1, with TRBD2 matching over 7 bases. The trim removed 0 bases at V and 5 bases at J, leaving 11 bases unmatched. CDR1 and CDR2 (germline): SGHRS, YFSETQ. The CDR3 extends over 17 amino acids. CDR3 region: CASSLVGGLRIDNEQFF. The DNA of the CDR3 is TGCGCCAGCAGCTTGGTTGGGGGACTAAGAATCGACAATGAGCAGTTCTTC.